The 3 T cell receptor beta chains presented below share a single source sample, sequenced in a study of identical twins. TCRdb independently ran MiXCR on the 5' RACE reads; one entry per CDR3 protein. The table lists around 450,000 distinct CDR3 sequences, 14% of them singletons. The same data also contributed to another study, on yellow fever vaccine responses in identical twins.

Input material: CD4+ T cells sorted from blood. These receptors came from a woman aged 18-35 years in good health.

This clonotype was counted a few times. A read error may produce the germline difference seen at one junction end. The CDR3 region is CSARGRLGEQFF. As DNA, the CDR3 is TGCAGTGCCAGAGGACGCCTAGGTGAGCAGTTCTTC. The chain is built from TRBV20-1 and TRBJ2-1; D not resolved. CDR3 length equals 12 residues. The germline V gene has CDR1 DFQATT and CDR2 SNEGSKA (reference sequence).

This rearrangement joins TRBV5-6 to TRBJ2-5; D remains ambiguous. This CDR3 is built from 13 residues. The V end was cut by 4 bases, the J end by 2 bases, with 9 bases between. Germline V lookup: CDR1 SGHDT, CDR2 YYEEEE. The CDR3 protein is CASSLDHQETQYF. CDR3 DNA: TGTGCCAGCAGCCTGGACCATCAAGAGACCCAGTACTTC. Full variable domain (outside the CDR3, taken from reference TRBV5-6 and TRBJ2-5): DAGVTQSPTHLIKTRGQQVTLRCSPKSGHDTVSWYQQALGQGPQFIFQYYEEEERQRGNFPDRFSGHQFPNYSSELNVNALLLGDSALYLCASSLDHQETQYFGPGTRLLVL.

The sample holds a few counts of this clonotype. The chain combines TRBV10-3 with TRBJ2-7; TRBD2 matches 12 bases. The V and J ends lost 0 bases and 5 bases, in that order; junction bases with no gene match: 8. The CDR3 is made up of 17 amino acids. CDR1 is ENHRY and CDR2 is SYGVKD in the germline V gene. The CDR3 nucleotides are TGTGCCATCAGTGAGTCCCGACTAGCGGGAGTATCCCACGAGCAGTACTTC. Its translation is CAISESRLAGVSHEQYF.